Sequencing of this T cell receptor beta chain was carried out in a study of cytomegalovirus exposure and HLA in healthy donors. Overall study results and limits: The tendency of first-cohort TCR clusters to co-occur in the roughly 110 validation repertoires was the finding of a later analysis.

Concerning this clone itself: Its cognate antigen is unknown.

The donors were members of the 120-subject validation cohort (separate from the roughly 680-subject first cohort). The CDR3 loop spans 16 amino acids. The junction had 11 bases not matched to a gene; V was cut back by 8 bases and J by 0 bases. Germline values: CDR1 LNHNV, CDR2 YYDKDF (reference sequence). Assay: immunoSEQ multiplex PCR; the TCRdb copy retains only in-frame clones and omits some. The sample includes about 120,000 clones, around 87% of them seen just once. The rearrangement uses TRBV15 and TRBJ1-1; 8 bases are a match to TRBD1. What was sequenced was PBMCs. The receptor was isolated from a woman in her late teens or twenties in good health and CMV-seropositive. The DNA for the CDR3 is TGTGCCACCGACTCAGACGACAGGGGCCTGAACACTGAAGCTTTCTTT. Protein: CATDSDDRGLNTEAFF.